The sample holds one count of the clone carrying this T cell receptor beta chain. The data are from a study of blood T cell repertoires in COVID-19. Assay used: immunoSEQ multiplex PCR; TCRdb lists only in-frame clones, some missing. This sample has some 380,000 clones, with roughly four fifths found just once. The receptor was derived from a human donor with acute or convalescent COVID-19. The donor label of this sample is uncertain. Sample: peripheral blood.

CDR3 nucleotides: TGTGCCAGCAGGTTAATTAACAGGGCCAATCAGCCCCAGCATTTT. This codes for CASRLINRANQPQHF. The chain has TRBV6-5 and TRBJ1-5; a weak D match, TRBD1 (6 bases). V lost 6 bases to trimming and J lost 3 bases, with 15 bases between them. Germline loops: CDR1 MNHEY, CDR2 SVGAGI. This CDR3 is 15 amino acids long.